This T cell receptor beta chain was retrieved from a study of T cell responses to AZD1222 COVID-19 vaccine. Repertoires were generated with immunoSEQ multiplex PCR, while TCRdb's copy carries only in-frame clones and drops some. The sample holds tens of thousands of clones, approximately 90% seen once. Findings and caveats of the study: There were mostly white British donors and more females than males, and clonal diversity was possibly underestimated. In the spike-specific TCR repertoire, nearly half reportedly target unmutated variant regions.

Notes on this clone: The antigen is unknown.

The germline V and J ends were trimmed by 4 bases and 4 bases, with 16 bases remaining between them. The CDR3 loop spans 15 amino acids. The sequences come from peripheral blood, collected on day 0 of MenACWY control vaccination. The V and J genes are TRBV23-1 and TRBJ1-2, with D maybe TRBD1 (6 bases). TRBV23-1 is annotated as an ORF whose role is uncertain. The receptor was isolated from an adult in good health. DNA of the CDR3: TGCGCCAGCAGTCCCCATTCAGGGGTCCCCTATGGCTACACCTTC. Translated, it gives CASSPHSGVPYGYTF.